Sequencing of this TCR beta chain was carried out in a study of blood T cells in healthy people across ages. V gave up 3 bases and J gave up 8 bases, with 19 bases separating them. There are 15 residues in the CDR3. Germline V gene data show CDR1 as LNHNV and CDR2 as YYDKDF (reference sequence). Isolation recovered at least 6 million PBMCs from every sample. Sample-barcoded 5' priming and a J-beta primer mix drove a second PCR of about 7 to 12 cycles. TCRdb reprocessed the 5' RACE reads via MiXCR and lists one record per CDR3 protein. The sample has 650,000 to 700,000 distinct CDR3 sequences, approximately 29% seen once; the top ten hold just over 15%.

The origin of this receptor is a woman older than 75 in good health. The chain carries TRBV15 and TRBJ1-2, with a tentative D call TRBD1 (6 bases). Sequenced input: blood. The CDR3 loop is CATSRGLQGLTGYTF. As DNA, the CDR3 is TGTGCCACCAGCAGGGGATTACAGGGACTGACAGGCTACACCTTC.